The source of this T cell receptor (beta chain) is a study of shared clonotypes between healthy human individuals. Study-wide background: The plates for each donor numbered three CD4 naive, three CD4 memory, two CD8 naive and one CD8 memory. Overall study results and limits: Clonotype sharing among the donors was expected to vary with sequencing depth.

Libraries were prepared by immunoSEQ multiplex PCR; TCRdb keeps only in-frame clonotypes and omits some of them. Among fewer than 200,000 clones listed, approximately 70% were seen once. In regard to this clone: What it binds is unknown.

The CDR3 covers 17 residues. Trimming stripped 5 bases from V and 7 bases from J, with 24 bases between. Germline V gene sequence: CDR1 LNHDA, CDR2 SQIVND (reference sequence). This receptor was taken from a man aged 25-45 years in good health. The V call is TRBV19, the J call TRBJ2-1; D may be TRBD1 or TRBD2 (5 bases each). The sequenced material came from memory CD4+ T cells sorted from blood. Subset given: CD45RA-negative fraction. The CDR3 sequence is CASSLDGNRSVSNEQFF. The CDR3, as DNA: TGTGCCAGTAGTTTGGACGGGAACAGGTCGGTAAGTAATGAGCAGTTCTTC. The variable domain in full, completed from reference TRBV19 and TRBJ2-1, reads DGGITQSPKYLFRKEGQNVTLSCEQNLNHDAMYWYRQDPGQGLRLIYYSQIVNDFQKGDIAEGYSVSREKKESFPLTVTSAQKNPTAFYLCASSLDGNRSVSNEQFFGPGTRLTVL.